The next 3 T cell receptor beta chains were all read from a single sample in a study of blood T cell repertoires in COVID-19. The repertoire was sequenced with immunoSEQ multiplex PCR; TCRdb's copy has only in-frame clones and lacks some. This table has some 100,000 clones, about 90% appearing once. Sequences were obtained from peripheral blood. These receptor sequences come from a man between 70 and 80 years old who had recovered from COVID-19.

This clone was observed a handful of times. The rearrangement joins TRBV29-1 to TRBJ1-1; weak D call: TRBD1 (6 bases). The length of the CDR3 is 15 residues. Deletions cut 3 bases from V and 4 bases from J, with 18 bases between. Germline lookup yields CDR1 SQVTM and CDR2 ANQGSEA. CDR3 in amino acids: CSVDAAGTLFTEAFF. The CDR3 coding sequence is TGCAGCGTTGACGCCGCCGGGACACTCTTCACTGAAGCTTTCTTT.

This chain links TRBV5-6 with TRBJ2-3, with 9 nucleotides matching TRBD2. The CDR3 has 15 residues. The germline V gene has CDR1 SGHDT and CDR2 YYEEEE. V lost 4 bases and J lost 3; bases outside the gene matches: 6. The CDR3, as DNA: TGTGCCAGCAGCCCCCATAGCGGGAGAACAGATACGCAGTATTTT. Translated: CASSPHSGRTDTQYF.

The CDR3: CASSWAQVSGNTIYF. DNA of the CDR3: TGTGCCAGCAGCTGGGCTCAAGTTTCTGGAAACACCATATATTTT. The chain uses TRBV5-5 and TRBJ1-3, with D unresolved. The germline V gene has CDR1 SGHKS and CDR2 YYEKEE (reference sequence). The CDR3 runs 15 residues. V shed 3 bases and J shed 1 base, with 11 bases lying between them. Based on the CDR3 plus reference TRBV5-5 and TRBJ1-3, the full variable domain is DAGVTQSPTHLIKTRGQQVTLRCSPISGHKSVSWYQQVLGQGPQFIFQYYEKEERGRGNFPDRFSARQFPNYSSELNVNALLLGDSALYLCASSWAQVSGNTIYFGEGSWLTVV.